This record looks at one T cell receptor beta chain sequence and its context. Its specificity is unknown. These data are taken from a study of shared clonotypes between healthy human individuals. Across the whole study: Used for every donor were three CD4 naive, three CD4 memory, two CD8 naive and one CD8 memory plate.

Study-level results: Generation of non-shared clonotypes was less probable than generation of clonotypes shared by all four donors.

Original data processing: Junction-only sequences without quality scores came from ImmunoSEQ, so filtering differed. The repertoire was sequenced with immunoSEQ multiplex PCR; TCRdb's copy has only in-frame clones and lacks some. V and J calls and clone size are given by that table; D and trimming were obtained from the DNA. Of approximately 2,000,000 clones in the sample, around 92% were seen once. Germline CDR1 SEHNR, CDR2 FQNEAQ (reference sequence). This CDR3 is built from 15 residues. V was pared by 3 bases and J by 0 bases, with 9 bases between. The chain couples TRBV7-9 to TRBJ1-5, with D possibly being TRBD1 (5 bases). This clonotype was obtained from a man younger than 35 in good health. Some clones in this sample may be carry-over from other donors' samples. What was sequenced was naive CD4+ T cells from PBMCs. As for subset: CD45RA+ positively selected. In DNA form, the CDR3 reads TGTGCCAGCAGCTTGGGGGACCTTAGCAATCAGCCCCAGCATTTT. Amino acid sequence: CASSLGDLSNQPQHF.